The T cell receptor (beta chain) under discussion was sequenced for a study of blood T cell repertoires in COVID-19. Study-wide context: Collection of acute and convalescent COVID-19 samples took place in the United States, Italy and Spain. The cDNA or gDNA used as material had been derived from T cells, B-cell-depleted T cells, or PBMCs.

In the original processing: Amplification of reference gene primers provided the estimated nucleated cell counts. This table comes from immunoSEQ multiplex PCR, and its TCRdb copy is limited to in-frame clones, with some not included. The V and J calls and the clone size are those of that table, but D and trimming were determined from the DNA. The repertoire holds under 200,000 clones, 87% seen once, with roughly 21% in the top ten. The germline V gene has CDR1 MNHEY and CDR2 SVGAGI. With V trimmed by 2 bases and J by 5 bases, 9 bases remained unmatched. CDR3 size: 15 residues. This receptor was taken from a man aged 55-75 years with active or convalescent COVID-19. The chain carries TRBV6-5 and TRBJ2-7; 7 bases agree with TRBD2. The sample was peripheral blood. This chain's CDR3 is CASSYRGGGGDEQYF. The CDR3 nucleotides read TGTGCCAGCAGTTACAGGGGCGGGGGAGGCGACGAGCAGTACTTC.